This T cell receptor beta chain is drawn from a study of cytotoxic CD8 clonotypes in ibrutinib-treated CLL. The length of the CDR3 is 15 residues. From germline, CDR1 is KGHSH and CDR2 LQKENI. The junction had 12 bases not matched to a gene; V was cut back by 8 bases and J by 3 bases. Depth targeted 1 in 200,000 to 1 in 1 million T cells, averaging 10x coverage per clonotype. This table comes from immunoSEQ multiplex PCR, and its TCRdb copy is limited to in-frame clones, with some not included. The profile shows approximately 130,000 clones, about 85% of them singletons. The origin of this receptor is a human donor with chronic lymphocytic leukemia. This specimen consisted of PBMCs, obtained after 24 months of ibrutinib treatment. This chain links TRBV18 with TRBJ2-7, with TRBD1 matching over 8 bases. As DNA, the CDR3 is TGTGCCAGCGCCCACAGGGGGGCAGGAGTCTACGAGCAGTACTTC. This encodes CASAHRGAGVYEQYF.